One and the same sample provided the 16 T cell receptor beta chains below, sequenced in a study of shared clonotypes between healthy human individuals. Naive CD8 cells, CD45RO-negative and positively selected for CCR7, excluded terminally differentiated effector memory CD45RA+ cells. Libraries were prepared by immunoSEQ multiplex PCR; TCRdb keeps only in-frame clonotypes and omits some of them. This sample has millions of clones, with about 92% found just once. Sequencing was carried out using naive CD8+ T cells from PBMCs. Every receptor here comes from a man aged 18 to 30 in good health. Some clones in this sample may be carry-over from other donors' samples.

V and J are TRBV7-9 and TRBJ1-2; a possible D gene is TRBD1 (5 bases). The germline V gene has CDR1 SEHNR and CDR2 FQNEAQ (reference sequence). Trimming stripped 6 bases from V and 3 bases from J, with 17 bases between. This CDR3 has 15 residues. The CDR3 region is CASRGLWEEDYGYTF. CDR3 DNA: TGTGCCAGCAGGGGGCTTTGGGAAGAAGACTATGGCTACACCTTC.

The J gene is TRBJ2-3, the V gene TRBV9; D is unresolved. CDR1 and CDR2 from the germline V gene are SGDLS and YYNGEE. The CDR3 is 14 residues long. The V and J ends lost 4 bases and 3 bases respectively, with 12 bases between them. Written as DNA, the CDR3 is TGTGCCAGCAGCATCCAAGGTGGGACAGATACGCAGTATTTT. Amino acid sequence: CASSIQGGTDTQYF.

The chain uses TRBV19 and TRBJ2-3; TRBD2 might be the D (5 bases). With 5 bases removed from V and 2 bases from J, the gap between germline ends came to 14 bases. The V gene's germline CDR1 is LNHDA and CDR2 SQIVND (reference sequence). This CDR3 has 15 amino acids. The CDR3 reads CASSPTWEFTDTQYF. The CDR3 DNA reads as TGTGCCAGTAGTCCCACCTGGGAGTTCACAGATACGCAGTATTTT.

The chain is built from TRBV5-1 and TRBJ2-1; TRBD1 agrees at 8 bases. After removal of 4 bases from V and 8 bases from J, the junction contained 11 bases not matched to a gene. The CDR3 loop spans 15 amino acids. Germline V CDR1 and CDR2: SGHRS, YFSETQ. DNA of the CDR3: TGCGCCAGCAGCCCGGGACAGGCAAATCGGGATGAGCAGTTCTTC. Protein product: CASSPGQANRDEQFF.

The chain carries TRBV10-3 and TRBJ1-3; D is uncertain. Per the germline V gene, CDR1 is ENHRY and CDR2 is SYGVKD. With 8 bases removed from V and 0 bases from J, the gap between germline ends came to 11 bases. The CDR3 is made up of 14 amino acids. DNA for the CDR3: TGTGCCATCGGCCCAGAAAACTCTGGAAACACCATATATTTT. It codes for CAIGPENSGNTIYF.

A single count supports this clone. This chain links TRBV5-6 with TRBJ2-7; D might be TRBD1 (5 bases). CDR1 is SGHDT and CDR2 is YYEEEE in the germline V gene. With 1 base removed from V and 3 bases from J, the gap between germline ends came to 11 bases. The CDR3 is 14 amino acids. The CDR3 sequence: CASSLSGPIYEQYF. The CDR3 DNA reads as TGTGCCAGCAGCTTGTCAGGGCCAATCTACGAGCAGTACTTC.

J is TRBJ2-7 and V is TRBV5-1; D not certain. Per the germline V gene, CDR1 is SGHRS and CDR2 is YFSETQ. V was clipped by 0 bases and J by 6 bases, with 7 bases between them. The CDR3 runs to 12 residues. Here the CDR3 reads CASSLDGREQYF. In nucleotides, the CDR3 is TGCGCCAGCAGCTTGGACGGTCGCGAGCAGTACTTC.

V is TRBV5-4 and J is TRBJ1-4, with D maybe TRBD1 (6 bases). V was pared by 3 bases and J by 2 bases, with 14 bases between. This CDR3 region has 16 residues. Germline CDR1 and CDR2: SGHNT and YYREEE (reference sequence). The CDR3 region is CASSYVGAGTNEKLFF. DNA of the CDR3: TGTGCCAGCAGCTACGTGGGGGCTGGGACTAATGAAAAACTGTTTTTT.

The chain is built from TRBV9 and TRBJ1-2; TRBD1 aligns across 10 bases. This CDR3 is built from 14 residues. The V and J ends lost 5 bases and 7 bases, in that order; junction bases with no gene match: 8. In germline, CDR1 is SGDLS, CDR2 YYNGEE. CDR3 in DNA: TGTGCCAGCAGTGGGACCGGGACAGGGGTTGGCTACACCTTC. It specifies CASSGTGTGVGYTF.

The rearrangement joins TRBV5-1 to TRBJ2-7; 9 bases align to TRBD1. CDR3 length: 15 amino acids. The germline gives CDR1 SGHRS, CDR2 YFSETQ. J was trimmed by 4 bases and V by 2 bases; bases with no gene match: 7. CDR3 loop: CASSFWTGESYEQYF. In nucleotides, the CDR3 is TGCGCCAGCAGCTTCTGGACAGGGGAGTCTTACGAGCAGTACTTC. Full variable domain (missing parts from reference TRBV5-1 and TRBJ2-7): KAGVTQTPRYLIKTRGQQVTLSCSPISGHRSVSWYQQTPGQGLQFLFEYFSETQRNKGNFPGRFSGRQFSNSRSEMNVSTLELGDSALYLCASSFWTGESYEQYFGPGTRLTVT.

V is TRBV5-5 and J is TRBJ1-1; D perhaps matches TRBD1 (5 bases). The CDR3 length is 14 residues. CDR1 SGHKS and CDR2 YYEKEE come from the germline V gene (reference sequence). The V gene lost 5 bases and the J gene lost 0 bases, with 11 bases spanning the gap. The CDR3: CASRAGLLNTEAFF. CDR3 nucleotide sequence: TGTGCCAGCAGGGCAGGGTTGTTGAACACTGAAGCTTTCTTT.

This chain uses TRBV4-3 with TRBJ2-1, with 9 bases aligning to TRBD2. Germline CDR1 reads LGHNA; CDR2 reads YSLEER. With V trimmed by 0 bases and J by 9 bases, 9 bases remained unmatched. The CDR3 length is 16 residues. Here the CDR3 DNA reads TGCGCCAGCAGCCAAGAAGGGGCGGGAGGGGGCGGTGAGCAGTTCTTC. The encoded protein is CASSQEGAGGGGEQFF.

The J gene is TRBJ1-4, the V gene TRBV7-2; D is ambiguous. The CDR3 is 14 residues long. V was clipped by 4 bases and J by 5 bases, with 11 bases between them. Per the germline V gene, CDR1 is SGHTA and CDR2 is FQGNSA. For the CDR3, the DNA is TGTGCCAGCAGCTCCCGCCTAGAAAATGAAAAACTGTTTTTT. Translating it yields CASSSRLENEKLFF.

The chain uses TRBV5-4 and TRBJ2-5, with TRBD2 matching 7 bases. Germline V gives CDR1 SGHNT, CDR2 YYREEE (reference sequence). Germline trimming cut 4 bases from V and 1 base from J; bases unmatched to any gene: 13. The CDR3 runs 17 residues. This chain's CDR3 is CASSPRSWREIQETQYF. The CDR3 bases are TGTGCCAGCAGCCCACGATCCTGGCGGGAGATCCAAGAGACCCAGTACTTC.

The rearrangement joins TRBV10-2 to TRBJ2-1; possible D gene TRBD2, 6 bases. Germline CDR1 and CDR2: WSHSY and SAAADI. V dropped 11 bases and J dropped 9 bases, with 17 bases sitting between them. This CDR3 has 12 amino acids. The CDR3 DNA reads TGCGCCCGGGGGAGCTCGGTTCGTGAGCAGTTCTTC. Encoded protein: CARGSSVREQFF.

The rearrangement links TRBV28 to TRBJ2-3; 8 bases map to TRBD2. The CDR3 runs 16 residues. Germline CDR1 MDHEN, CDR2 SYDVKM. The ends lost 3 bases at V and 2 bases at J; junction bases unmatched: 7. Here the CDR3 DNA reads TGTGCCAGCAGTTTTGGCGGGAGGCCAAACACAGATACGCAGTATTTT. Residues: CASSFGGRPNTDTQYF.